This TCR beta chain is drawn from a study of blood T cell repertoires in COVID-19 (TCRdb year 2020). The study in broad terms: The collaborator samples originated in the United States, Italy and Spain and spanned the acute and convalescent phases of COVID-19. The repertoires were released in a freely available public database meant as a resource for research on the immune response to SARS-CoV-2. Subjects who had been exposed to COVID-19, were actively infected with it, or had recovered from it provided the deeply sampled blood TCRbeta repertoires that made up the dataset. The material from the prospective study consisted of cDNA or gDNA derived from T cells, B-cell-depleted T cells, or PBMCs. HLA class I and class II types, where available, came from metadata supplied by the sample provider rather than from assay-based typing. Samples were obtained from the ongoing ImmuneRACE study (first 160 participants) and from 1,200 or so subjects provided by 6 global collaborators. The sample metadata nearly always contained a de-identified subject ID, COVID-19 status, age in years and sex.

The immunoSEQ Assay, a bias-controlled multiplex PCR, was used to amplify TCRbeta CDR3 regions from genomic DNA. In the paper's pipeline: The number of nucleated cells in each sample was estimated by amplification of reference gene primers within the assay. To quantify the absolute abundance of each unique TCRbeta CDR3 rearrangement, sequence reads were collapsed and filtered. For each sample, productive Simpson clonality was calculated as the square root of Simpson's diversity index over productive rearrangements. TCRdb provides this immuneACCESS table in a form limited to in-frame rearrangements. Some clones are lacking; in checked studies, under half of them reflect an unresolved V gene, and why the rest are absent is not known. V and J calls and clone size are as listed in that table; D and trimming were resolved from the DNA. The sample table lists approximately 200,000 clones, about 86% of them with a count of one. Of the sample, less than 3.5% falls within the top ten clones.

To note about this clone: No antigen is known for it. Base-call qualities are not available, and no considerably larger clone is one nucleotide away.

Study-wide conclusions, independent of this receptor: How much clinical and demographic metadata was included differed by source and by participant, and the metadata was provided uncurated.

Each collaborating institution followed its own protocols to collect whole blood in K2EDTA tubes. For TCRbeta analysis, collaborators shipped samples as frozen whole blood, isolated PBMCs, or DNA extracted from either of those sample types. What was sequenced was peripheral blood. The sequence came from a woman aged 30 to 39 with active or convalescent COVID-19.

The CDR3 reads CASSPNRGSYNEQFF. The nucleotides read TGTGCCAGCAGTCCCAACAGGGGCTCCTACAATGAGCAGTTCTTC. Here the chain combines TRBV27 and TRBJ2-1; TRBD1 lines up with 7 middle nucleotides. From the cysteine through the phenylalanine, the CDR3 covers 15 amino acids. Only CDR3 DNA is held: 45 bases, read in frame from base 1. Trimming takes 5 bases off V and 0 bases off J; junction bases not matched to a gene: 4. The CDR1 and CDR2 encoded by the germline V gene (reference sequence) are MNHEY and SMNVEV.